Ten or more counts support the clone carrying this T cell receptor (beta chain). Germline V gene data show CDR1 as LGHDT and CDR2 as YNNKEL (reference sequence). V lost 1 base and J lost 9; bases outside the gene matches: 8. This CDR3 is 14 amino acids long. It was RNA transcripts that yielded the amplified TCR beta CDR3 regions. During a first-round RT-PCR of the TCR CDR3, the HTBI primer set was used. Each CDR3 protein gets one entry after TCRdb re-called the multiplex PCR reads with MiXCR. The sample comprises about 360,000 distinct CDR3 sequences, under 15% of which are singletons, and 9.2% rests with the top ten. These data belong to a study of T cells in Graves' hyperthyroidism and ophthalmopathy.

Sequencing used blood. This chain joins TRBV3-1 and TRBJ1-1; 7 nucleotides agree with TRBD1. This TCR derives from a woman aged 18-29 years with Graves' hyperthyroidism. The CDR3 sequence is CASSQAGTQGKAFF. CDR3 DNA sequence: TGTGCCAGCAGCCAAGCCGGGACACAGGGGAAAGCTTTCTTT.